A selection of T cell receptor beta chains follows, all from one sample in a study of control samples from healthy donors and cancer patients. Generated by immunoSEQ multiplex PCR, the TCRdb table keeps only in-frame clones and is missing some. The sample shows some 150,000 clones, just over 90% of them seen only once. The sample consisted of blood. These receptors were taken from a woman aged 55-69 years in good health. CDR3s include the opening cysteine and the closing phenylalanine or tryptophan. Clone size is stated in some rows and not others, as once, few, many or a class when expanded.

clone size: .; J gene: TRBJ2-7; V gene: TRBV28; CDR3 protein: CASSLISGGYEQYF
clone size: .; J gene: TRBJ1-1; V gene: TRBV7-8; CDR3 protein: CASSFVQLNTEAFF
clone size: .; J gene: TRBJ1-2; V gene: TRBV6-2/TRBV6-3; CDR3 protein: CASSDSDYGYTF
clone size: .; J gene: TRBJ1-1; V gene: TRBV10-3; CDR3 protein: CAISEWGTGSEAFF
clone size: .; J gene: TRBJ1-2; V gene: TRBV21-1; CDR3 protein: CASSRDRAHNYGYTF
clone size: .; J gene: TRBJ1-6; V gene: TRBV6-5; CDR3 protein: CASSSPGQGNSPLHF
clone size: few; J gene: TRBJ1-3; V gene: TRBV28; CDR3 protein: CASRWSGSGNTIYF
clone size: .; J gene: TRBJ2-7; V gene: TRBV5-1; CDR3 protein: CASSLGGTGGSYEQYF
clone size: once; J gene: TRBJ2-1; V gene: TRBV19; CDR3 protein: CASSPRQGEIYNEQFF
clone size: once; J gene: TRBJ1-1; V gene: TRBV4-3; CDR3 protein: CASSQVAGSGTEAFF
clone size: .; J gene: TRBJ1-5; V gene: TRBV7-9; CDR3 protein: CASSNDRLKGPQHF
clone size: .; J gene: TRBJ2-2; V gene: TRBV30; CDR3 protein: CAWSVLWGQGARTGELFF
clone size: .; J gene: TRBJ1-3; V gene: TRBV10-3; CDR3 protein: CAISEVESSGNTIYF
clone size: .; J gene: TRBJ2-1; V gene: TRBV9; CDR3 protein: CASSLEGGSSYNEQFF
clone size: .; J gene: TRBJ2-7; V gene: TRBV6-5; CDR3 protein: CASSFGQEYEQYF
clone size: .; J gene: TRBJ2-7; V gene: TRBV7-2; CDR3 protein: CASSSDRDLPYEQYF
clone size: .; J gene: TRBJ2-5; V gene: TRBV6-6; CDR3 protein: CASSPGVETQYF
clone size: .; J gene: TRBJ1-1; V gene: TRBV11-2; CDR3 protein: CASSLTEGRGRPEAFF
clone size: .; J gene: TRBJ1-6; V gene: TRBV6-2/TRBV6-3; CDR3 protein: CASSYAPGTGGPYNSPLHF
clone size: .; J gene: TRBJ1-3; V gene: TRBV6-5; CDR3 protein: CASSLGVGSGNTIYF
clone size: .; J gene: TRBJ2-1; V gene: TRBV24-1; CDR3 protein: CATSRGPYNEQFF
clone size: .; J gene: TRBJ1-5; V gene: TRBV6-2/TRBV6-3; CDR3 protein: CASSLEGRKANQPQHF
clone size: .; J gene: TRBJ1-1; V gene: TRBV6-5; CDR3 protein: CASARDPGNTEAFF
clone size: .; J gene: TRBJ1-2; V gene: TRBV9; CDR3 protein: CASSPRTGNYGYTF
clone size: .; J gene: TRBJ1-1; V gene: TRBV4-1; CDR3 protein: CASSQDLYRNTEAFF
clone size: .; J gene: TRBJ1-5; V gene: TRBV12-5; CDR3 protein: CASGLAEASNQPQHF
clone size: .; J gene: TRBJ1-6; V gene: TRBV30; CDR3 protein: CAFSGTNNSPLHF
clone size: .; J gene: TRBJ1-2; V gene: TRBV7-2; CDR3 protein: CASSLGAGAPYGYTF
clone size: .; J gene: TRBJ1-2; V gene: TRBV2; CDR3 protein: CASRAEYGNYGYTF
clone size: .; J gene: TRBJ1-4; V gene: TRBV10-3; CDR3 protein: CAISESTGVNEKLFF
clone size: .; J gene: TRBJ2-7; V gene: TRBV2; CDR3 protein: CASSAGVTPYEQYF
clone size: few; J gene: TRBJ1-6; V gene: TRBV9; CDR3 protein: CASSARQGGSPLHF
clone size: .; J gene: TRBJ1-3; V gene: TRBV23-1; CDR3 protein: CASSQISGNTIYF
clone size: .; J gene: TRBJ1-2; V gene: TRBV5-1; CDR3 protein: CASSGQGDYTF
clone size: .; J gene: TRBJ1-2; V gene: TRBV7-8; CDR3 protein: CASSLSIRDGYTF
clone size: .; J gene: TRBJ2-5; V gene: TRBV27; CDR3 protein: CASSTGRMQETQYF
clone size: .; J gene: TRBJ2-3; V gene: TRBV24-1; CDR3 protein: CATSAGAGVRSDTQYF
clone size: once; J gene: TRBJ1-2; V gene: TRBV11-2; CDR3 protein: CASSPAADYGYTF
clone size: once; J gene: TRBJ1-3; V gene: TRBV5-1; CDR3 protein: CASSLTGGNTIYF
clone size: .; J gene: TRBJ2-2; V gene: TRBV10-3; CDR3 protein: CAHSSGGYTGELFF
clone size: .; J gene: TRBJ1-2; V gene: TRBV7-2; CDR3 protein: CASSSNGQGVGYTF
clone size: .; J gene: TRBJ1-1; V gene: TRBV19; CDR3 protein: CASTRPGGVWAEAFF
clone size: .; J gene: TRBJ2-1; V gene: TRBV19; CDR3 protein: CASTPRRRIVSSYNEQFF
clone size: .; J gene: TRBJ1-6; V gene: TRBV10-3; CDR3 protein: CAISEGVGSPLHF
clone size: .; J gene: TRBJ1-3; V gene: TRBV3-1/TRBV3-2; CDR3 protein: CASSHYPSGNTIYF
clone size: .; J gene: TRBJ1-1; V gene: TRBV10-3; CDR3 protein: CAISARQGENTEAFF
clone size: .; J gene: TRBJ1-4; V gene: TRBV7-9; CDR3 protein: CASSPMGQLNEKLFF
clone size: .; J gene: TRBJ1-2; V gene: TRBV2; CDR3 protein: CASSVGGTGNYGYTF
clone size: once; J gene: TRBJ1-5; V gene: TRBV30; CDR3 protein: CAWSHNGESNQPQHF
clone size: .; J gene: TRBJ2-7; V gene: TRBV7-2; CDR3 protein: CASSSTGSIAYEQYF
clone size: .; J gene: TRBJ2-1; V gene: TRBV4-2; CDR3 protein: CASSQDPGLVINEQFF
clone size: .; J gene: TRBJ2-1; V gene: TRBV5-6; CDR3 protein: CASSLLQGGSNEQFF
clone size: .; J gene: TRBJ1-4; V gene: TRBV30; CDR3 protein: CAWSGGTGDNEKLFF
clone size: .; J gene: TRBJ1-5; V gene: TRBV25-1; CDR3 protein: CASSPNQDREARNQPQHF
clone size: .; J gene: TRBJ2-1; V gene: TRBV30; CDR3 protein: CAVRLATYNEQFF
clone size: .; J gene: TRBJ1-2; V gene: TRBV18; CDR3 protein: CASSPVTPTGGFGYGYTF
clone size: .; J gene: TRBJ1-6; V gene: TRBV6-5; CDR3 protein: CASSSGETPLHF